The clone carrying this T cell receptor (beta chain) was seen only a few times. What it binds is not known. Just one base apart from a much larger clone, this may be a read error. Patients selected for sequencing had displayed CD8+CD57+ cell expansion by flow cytometry. Everyone among the patients had severe acquired aplastic anemia. The study profiled TCR beta VDJ and CDR3 using genomic DNA as template. TCRdb re-called the reads through MiXCR, storing one row per CDR3 protein. The data hold some 140,000 distinct CDR3 sequences, with approximately 52% observed a single time. This CDR3 comprises 20 residues. With V trimmed by 3 bases and J by 6 bases, 26 bases remained unmatched. Germline lookup yields CDR1 SGDLS and CDR2 YYNGEE. This entry is derived from a study of CD8+CD57+ T cells in acquired aplastic anemia. Study-wide results and limits: Significant differences in CD8+ Simpson's diversity were not observed between patients and controls.

Material for sequencing was sorted CD4+, CD8+, or CD8+CD57+ T cells (not recorded which) from PBMCs. The chain joins TRBV9 to TRBJ1-1; TRBD1 aligns across 7 bases. The sequence derives from a human donor with aplastic anemia. As DNA, the CDR3 is TGTGCCAGCAGCGCACGGAAAATCGGACAGGTCGAAGGGTTGGGCGCTGAAGCTTTCTTT. Translating it yields CASSARKIGQVEGLGAEAFF.